This T cell receptor (beta chain) was captured by sequencing in a study of Graves' ophthalmopathy and Graves' hyperthyroidism. Whole-study results and caveats: Sensitivity of roughly 88% and specificity of roughly 80% were achieved when a 13-signature model separated ophthalmopathy from stable hyperthyroidism. Blood shared most expanded thyroid clonotypes above 0.001 frequency.

RNA transcripts provided the template for amplifying TCR beta CDR3 regions. RT-PCR with HTBI primers came first, then second-round multiplex PCR. In TCRdb, the multiplex PCR reads were re-called with MiXCR into one record per CDR3 protein. The table records under 350,000 distinct CDR3 sequences, 15% to 20% of them present only once. This clonotype came up many times. Its antigen is unknown. V gave up 5 bases and J gave up 4 bases; unmatched junction bases: 7. CDR3 size: 16 residues. Germline-derived CDR1 and CDR2 are SGHAT and FQNNGV. All donors with ophthalmopathy were recorded as having moderate-to-severe activity, CAS ≥3, NOSPECS ≥4 and a duration under 3 months. PBMCs had their origin in fresh peripheral blood (roughly 9.3 ml).

Sequencing input: peripheral blood. J is TRBJ2-5 and V is TRBV11-2, with 13 positions matching TRBD2. The TCR sequence derives from an adult man with Graves' ophthalmopathy. This CDR3 reads CASSMGLAGLGETQYF. The DNA of the CDR3 is TGTGCCAGCAGCATGGGACTAGCGGGGTTGGGAGAGACCCAGTACTTC.